Listed here is a single TCR beta chain. This sample was taken from a study of blood T cells in healthy people across ages. CDR1 is DFQATT, CDR2 SNEGSKA, per germline (reference sequence). The J segment lost 5 bases and the V segment lost 0 bases, leaving 4 bases of the junction unmatched. The CDR3 has 15 residues. A second PCR, run for roughly 7 to 11 cycles, used a sample-barcoded 5' primer plus a J-beta primer mix. MiXCR was run by TCRdb on the 5' RACE reads, yielding one entry per CDR3 protein. The sample includes hundreds of thousands of distinct CDR3 sequences, approximately 52% seen only once; the top ten take 50% to 65%.

The TCR originated in a man in his 60s in good health. This chain connects TRBV20-1 to TRBJ1-4; the match to TRBD1 covers 9 bases. The source material was blood. CDR3 DNA sequence: TGCAGTGCTAGAGAAACCGGGACAGGGAATGAAAAACTGTTTTTT. Translating it yields CSARETGTGNEKLFF.